A selection of T cell receptor beta chains follows, all from one sample in a study of regulatory T cells in long-lasting Graves disease. TCRdb redid the calling of the multiplex PCR reads with MiXCR, one entry per CDR3 protein. This sample has around 330,000 distinct CDR3 sequences; over 15% occur once, and the top ten carry about 40%. Specimen: peripheral blood mononuclear cells (PBMCs), collected at new diagnosis, from a patient treated with antithyroid drugs. Receptors were obtained from a female donor with Graves disease. Both conserved end residues are part of each CDR3. A D gene is named only where the DNA matches it firmly. Rows give clone size only sometimes, using once, few, many, or a class for an expanded clone.

cdr3_aa: CASSLWDGRGEQYF
cdr3_nt: TGTGCCAGCAGCCTCTGGGACGGCAGAGGGGAGCAGTACTTC
j_call: TRBJ2-7
clone_size: many
d_call: .
v_call: TRBV3-1

cdr3_aa: CASSQGAQLSGELFF
cdr3_nt: TGTGCCAGCAGCCAAGGAGCACAGCTCAGCGGGGAGCTGTTTTTT
j_call: TRBJ2-2
clone_size: many
d_call: .
v_call: TRBV4-2

cdr3_aa: CASSRLGGATGSGYTF
cdr3_nt: TGTGCCAGCAGTCGATTGGGCGGGGCGACGGGGAGTGGCTACACCTTC
j_call: TRBJ1-2
clone_size: .
d_call: .
v_call: TRBV28

cdr3_aa: CASSHTSGSYNEQFF
cdr3_nt: TGTGCCAGCAGCCATACTAGCGGCTCCTACAATGAGCAGTTCTTC
j_call: TRBJ2-1
clone_size: .
d_call: TRBD2
v_call: TRBV3-1

cdr3_aa: CSVDGGRTDTQYF
cdr3_nt: TGCAGCGTTGACGGGGGGAGAACAGATACGCAGTATTTT
j_call: TRBJ2-3
clone_size: many
d_call: TRBD2
v_call: TRBV29-1

cdr3_aa: CASSSTLGGRAQTGELFF
cdr3_nt: TGTGCCAGCAGTTCTACCTTGGGCGGGAGGGCCCAAACCGGGGAGCTGTTTTTT
j_call: TRBJ2-2
clone_size: many
d_call: TRBD2
v_call: TRBV6-5

cdr3_aa: CASSRTLRTEAFF
cdr3_nt: TGTGCCAGCAGTAGGACCTTAAGGACTGAAGCTTTCTTT
j_call: TRBJ1-1
clone_size: .
d_call: .
v_call: TRBV2

cdr3_aa: CSAKRLAASTDTQYF
cdr3_nt: TGCAGTGCTAAACGACTAGCGGCTAGCACAGATACGCAGTATTTT
j_call: TRBJ2-3
clone_size: many
d_call: TRBD2
v_call: TRBV20-1

cdr3_aa: CASSILRTGAGNTIYF
cdr3_nt: TGTGCCAGTAGTATCTTAAGGACAGGGGCTGGAAACACCATATATTTT
j_call: TRBJ1-3
clone_size: many
d_call: TRBD1
v_call: TRBV19

cdr3_aa: CASSFPSTDTQYF
cdr3_nt: TGTGCCAGCAGTTTCCCAAGCACAGATACGCAGTATTTT
j_call: TRBJ2-3
clone_size: many
d_call: .
v_call: TRBV28

cdr3_aa: CASSPFTTSGRSYEQYF
cdr3_nt: TGTGCCAGCAGCCCCTTTACGACTAGCGGGAGATCCTACGAGCAGTACTTC
j_call: TRBJ2-7
clone_size: .
d_call: TRBD2
v_call: TRBV7-9

cdr3_aa: CASSPPGTSGTDEQFF
cdr3_nt: TGTGCCAGCAGTCCGCCGGGGACTAGCGGGACCGATGAGCAGTTCTTC
j_call: TRBJ2-1
clone_size: many
d_call: TRBD2
v_call: TRBV12-3/TRBV12-4

cdr3_aa: CASSEHTSGRAPYEQYF
cdr3_nt: TGTGCCAGCAGTGAACATACTAGCGGGAGGGCCCCCTACGAGCAGTACTTC
j_call: TRBJ2-7
clone_size: few
d_call: TRBD2
v_call: TRBV2

cdr3_aa: CASSLRGAGRIGTQYF
cdr3_nt: TGCGCCAGCAGCTTGCGAGGAGCGGGAAGGATTGGTACGCAGTATTTT
j_call: TRBJ2-3
clone_size: many
d_call: TRBD2
v_call: TRBV5-1

cdr3_aa: CASSAHGTANYGYTF
cdr3_nt: TGTGCCAGCAGCGCCCACGGGACAGCTAACTATGGCTACACCTTC
j_call: TRBJ1-2
clone_size: few
d_call: TRBD1
v_call: TRBV5-6

cdr3_aa: CATSDRLAGGVLGEQFF
cdr3_nt: TGTGCCACCAGTGACAGGCTAGCGGGAGGTGTGTTGGGTGAGCAGTTCTTC
j_call: TRBJ2-1
clone_size: many
d_call: TRBD2
v_call: TRBV24-1

cdr3_aa: CAISSLEAGAGIQYF
cdr3_nt: TGTGCCATCAGCTCATTGGAGGCGGGAGCAGGCATTCAGTACTTC
j_call: TRBJ2-4
clone_size: many
d_call: TRBD2
v_call: TRBV10-3

cdr3_aa: CASSQDRTGHTGELFF
cdr3_nt: TGTGCCAGCAGCCAAGATAGAACAGGGCACACCGGGGAGCTGTTTTTT
j_call: TRBJ2-2
clone_size: many
d_call: .
v_call: TRBV14

cdr3_aa: CASSDSGKEQFF
cdr3_nt: TGTGCCAGCAGTGATAGTGGGAAAGAGCAGTTCTTC
j_call: TRBJ2-1
clone_size: many
d_call: .
v_call: TRBV25-1

cdr3_aa: CASRIGTSGSKQFF
cdr3_nt: TGTGCCAGCAGGATCGGGACTAGCGGGAGTAAGCAGTTCTTC
j_call: TRBJ2-1
clone_size: many
d_call: TRBD2
v_call: TRBV6-1

cdr3_aa: CASSWTSGSGRSTDTQYF
cdr3_nt: TGTGCCAGCAGTTGGACTAGCGGGAGTGGGAGGAGCACAGATACGCAGTATTTT
j_call: TRBJ2-3
clone_size: .
d_call: TRBD2
v_call: TRBV25-1

cdr3_aa: CASRHRTSGTTDTQYF
cdr3_nt: TGTGCCAGCAGACATAGGACTAGCGGGACCACAGATACGCAGTATTTT
j_call: TRBJ2-3
clone_size: many
d_call: TRBD2
v_call: TRBV27